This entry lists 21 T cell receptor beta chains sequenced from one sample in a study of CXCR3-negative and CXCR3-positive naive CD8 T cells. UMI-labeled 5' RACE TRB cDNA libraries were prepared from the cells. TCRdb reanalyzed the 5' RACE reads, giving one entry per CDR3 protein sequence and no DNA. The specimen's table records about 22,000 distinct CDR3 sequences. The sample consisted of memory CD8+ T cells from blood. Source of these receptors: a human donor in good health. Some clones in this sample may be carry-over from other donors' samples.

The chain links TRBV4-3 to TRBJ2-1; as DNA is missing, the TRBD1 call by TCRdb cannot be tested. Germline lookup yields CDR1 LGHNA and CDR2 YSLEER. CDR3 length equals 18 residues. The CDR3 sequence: CASSQDANPGGVYNEQFF.

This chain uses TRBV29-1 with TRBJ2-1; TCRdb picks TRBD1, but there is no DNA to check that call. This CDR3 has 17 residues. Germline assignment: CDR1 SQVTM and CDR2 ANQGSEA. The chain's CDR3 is CSVELQGDDFSYNEQFF.

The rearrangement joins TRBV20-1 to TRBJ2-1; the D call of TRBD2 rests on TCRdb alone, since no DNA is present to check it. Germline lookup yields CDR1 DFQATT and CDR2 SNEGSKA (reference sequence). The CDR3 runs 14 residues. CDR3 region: CSARVAGGYNEQFF.

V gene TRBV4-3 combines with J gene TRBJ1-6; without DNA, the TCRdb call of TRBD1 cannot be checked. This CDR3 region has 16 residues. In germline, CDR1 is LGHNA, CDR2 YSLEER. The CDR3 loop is CASSPGDRSKNSPLHF.

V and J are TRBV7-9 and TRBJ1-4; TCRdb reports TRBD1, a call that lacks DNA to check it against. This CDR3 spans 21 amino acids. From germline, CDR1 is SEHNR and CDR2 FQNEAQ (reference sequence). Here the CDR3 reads CASSLESPRQGESATNEKLFF.

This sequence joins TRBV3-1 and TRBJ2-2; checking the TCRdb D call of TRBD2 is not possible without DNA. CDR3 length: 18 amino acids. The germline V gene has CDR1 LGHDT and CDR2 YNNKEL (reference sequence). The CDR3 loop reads CASSHLTGGATNTGELFF.

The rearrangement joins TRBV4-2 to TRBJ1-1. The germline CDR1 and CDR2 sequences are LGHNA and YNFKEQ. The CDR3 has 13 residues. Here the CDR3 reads CASSQSKGTEAFF.

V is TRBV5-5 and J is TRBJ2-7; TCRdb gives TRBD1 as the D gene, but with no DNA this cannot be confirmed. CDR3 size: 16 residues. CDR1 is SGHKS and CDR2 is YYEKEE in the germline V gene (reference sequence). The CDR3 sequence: CASSGGRSTGEYEQYF.

CDR3: CSANGDRALSSGETQYF. V and J are TRBV20-1 and TRBJ2-5; the D call of TRBD1 rests on TCRdb alone, since no DNA is present to check it. Germline-derived CDR1 and CDR2 are DFQATT and SNEGSKA (reference sequence). The CDR3 length is 17 residues.

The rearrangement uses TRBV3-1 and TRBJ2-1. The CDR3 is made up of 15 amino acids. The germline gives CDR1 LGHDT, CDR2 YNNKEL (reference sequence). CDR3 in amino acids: CASSQGLQSYNEQFF.

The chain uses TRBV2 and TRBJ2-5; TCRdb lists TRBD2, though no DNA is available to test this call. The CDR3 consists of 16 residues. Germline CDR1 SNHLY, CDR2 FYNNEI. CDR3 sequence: CASSEWVAGDQETQYF.

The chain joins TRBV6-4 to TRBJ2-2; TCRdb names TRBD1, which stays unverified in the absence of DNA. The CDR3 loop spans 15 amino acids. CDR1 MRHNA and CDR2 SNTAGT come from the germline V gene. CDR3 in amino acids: CASAPTGGEAGELFF.

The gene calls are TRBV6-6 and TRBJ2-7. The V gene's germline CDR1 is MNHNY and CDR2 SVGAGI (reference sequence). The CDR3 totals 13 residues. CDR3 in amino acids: CASSYRLSYEQYF.

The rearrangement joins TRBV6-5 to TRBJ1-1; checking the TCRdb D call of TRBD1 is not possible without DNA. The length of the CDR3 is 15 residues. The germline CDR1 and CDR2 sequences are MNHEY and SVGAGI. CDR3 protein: CASSYSPGGNTEALF.

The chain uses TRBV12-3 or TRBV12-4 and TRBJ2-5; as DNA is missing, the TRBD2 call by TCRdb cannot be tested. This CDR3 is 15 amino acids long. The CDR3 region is CASSFTSGGGETQYF.

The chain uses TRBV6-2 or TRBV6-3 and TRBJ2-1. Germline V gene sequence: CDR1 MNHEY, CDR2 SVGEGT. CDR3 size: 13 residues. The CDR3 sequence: CASSYVRTNEQFF.

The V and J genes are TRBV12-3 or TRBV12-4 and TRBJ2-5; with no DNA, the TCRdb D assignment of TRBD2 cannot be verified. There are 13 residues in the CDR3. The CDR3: CASTPGLEETQYF.

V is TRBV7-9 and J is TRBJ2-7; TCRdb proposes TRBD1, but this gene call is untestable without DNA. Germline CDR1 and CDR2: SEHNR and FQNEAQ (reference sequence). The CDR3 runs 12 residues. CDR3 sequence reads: CASRDGQWEQYF.

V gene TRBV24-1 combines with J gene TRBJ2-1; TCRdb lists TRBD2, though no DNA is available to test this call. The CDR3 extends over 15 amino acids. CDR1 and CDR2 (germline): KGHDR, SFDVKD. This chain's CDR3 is CATSDLGTTFREQFF.

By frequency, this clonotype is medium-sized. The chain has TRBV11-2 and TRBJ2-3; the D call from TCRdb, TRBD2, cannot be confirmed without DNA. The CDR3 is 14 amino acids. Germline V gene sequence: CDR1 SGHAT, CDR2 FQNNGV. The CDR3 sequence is CASSSLGPTDTQYF.

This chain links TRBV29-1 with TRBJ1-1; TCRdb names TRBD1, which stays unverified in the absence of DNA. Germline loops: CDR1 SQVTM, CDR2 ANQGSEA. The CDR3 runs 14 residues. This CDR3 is CSVGLGQPNTEAFF.